A selection of T cell receptor beta chains follows, all from one sample in a study of vaccination effects on CD4 cells after COVID-19. The protocol was immunoSEQ multiplex PCR, while the TCRdb copy is restricted to in-frame clones and leaves out a portion. This sample carries around 70,000 clones, approximately 71% of them seen once, and the ten largest clones take about 2.1%. No antigen is known for these receptors. The input for sequencing was CD4+ T cells from PBMCs cultured without peptide, taken before COVID-19 vaccination. These receptors all stem from a human donor who received a COVID-19 vaccine. CDR3s include the opening cysteine and the closing phenylalanine or tryptophan. D genes are given only for firm matches. A row's size may be missing; if present it is once, few, many or a size class.

d_call | clone_size | j_call | v_call | cdr3_aa | cdr3_nt
. | . | TRBJ1-3 | TRBV10-2 | CASSELIGNTIYF | TGCGCCAGCAGTGAGTTAATTGGAAACACCATATATTTT
TRBD1 | . | TRBJ1-5 | TRBV5-8 | CASSLYSVTGGNQPQHF | TGTGCCAGCAGCTTGTATTCAGTTACAGGGGGCAATCAGCCCCAGCATTTT
. | few | TRBJ1-4 | TRBV10-3 | CAIRQGTNEKLFF | TGTGCCATCAGGCAGGGTACTAATGAAAAACTGTTTTTT
TRBD1 | few | TRBJ1-3 | TRBV5-1 | CASSLQGASGNTIYF | TGCGCCAGCAGCTTACAGGGGGCATCAGGAAACACCATATATTTT
TRBD2 | once | TRBJ2-3 | TRBV9 | CASSVVPSGVVNTQYF | TGTGCCAGCAGCGTAGTGCCTAGCGGGGTAGTAAATACGCAGTATTTT
TRBD2 | . | TRBJ2-1 | TRBV2 | CASGDGGLAGGMHEQFF | TGTGCCAGCGGTGATGGGGGACTAGCGGGGGGAATGCATGAGCAGTTCTTC
. | few | TRBJ1-6 | TRBV5-1 | CASSLAGAGSPLHF | TGCGCCAGCAGCCTGGCCGGGGCTGGTTCACCCCTCCACTTT
TRBD1 | few | TRBJ1-2 | TRBV9 | CASSGTDSNYGYTF | TGTGCCAGCAGTGGGACAGACTCTAACTATGGCTACACCTTC
. | . | TRBJ1-1 | TRBV6-5 | CATKSPMNTEAFF | TGTGCCACTAAAAGCCCTATGAACACTGAAGCTTTCTTT
TRBD2 | . | TRBJ2-1 | TRBV7-3 | CASSFQSGGAEQFF | TGTGCCAGCAGCTTCCAGAGCGGGGGGGCCGAGCAGTTCTTC
TRBD1 | once | TRBJ1-3 | TRBV27 | CASRPTGRGSGNTIYF | TGTGCCAGCAGACCGACAGGGAGAGGCTCTGGAAACACCATATATTTT
. | . | TRBJ2-5 | TRBV3-1/TRBV3-2 | CASSGTAQETQYF | TGTGCCAGCAGCGGGACGGCACAAGAGACCCAGTACTTC
. | . | TRBJ1-5 | TRBV7-8 | CASSLGRQYNQPQHF | TGTGCCAGCAGCTTAGGACGACAATACAATCAGCCCCAGCATTTT
. | . | TRBJ1-2 | TRBV19 | CASRAPGGRNNYGYTF | TGTGCCAGTAGGGCCCCTGGGGGACGAAATAACTATGGCTACACCTTC
. | . | TRBJ2-3 | TRBV10-2 | CASSLLGGRTDTQYF | TGCGCCAGCAGCCTCCTTGGGGGCCGCACAGATACGCAGTATTTT
. | few | TRBJ1-5 | TRBV27 | CASSLGRVGDQPQHF | TGTGCCAGCAGTTTGGGTCGGGTGGGCGATCAGCCCCAGCATTTT
TRBD1 | few | TRBJ2-1 | TRBV15 | CATSFPGGRSDNEQFF | TGTGCCACCAGCTTCCCAGGGGGCAGGTCTGACAATGAGCAGTTCTTC
. | . | TRBJ1-2 | TRBV24-1 | CATSRRDGTYGYTF | TGTGCCACCAGCCGAAGGGACGGAACATATGGCTACACCTTC
TRBD1 | . | TRBJ2-3 | TRBV13 | CASARQGGSTLTDTQYF | TGTGCCAGCGCGAGACAGGGGGGGTCCACTCTTACGGATACGCAGTATTTT
. | . | TRBJ2-5 | TRBV7-7 | CASSLGAQKTQYF | TGTGCCAGCAGCTTAGGGGCACAAAAGACCCAGTACTTC
TRBD2 | . | TRBJ2-5 | TRBV9 | CASSAETGTSGGVSETQYF | TGTGCCAGCAGCGCCGAAACCGGGACTAGCGGGGGGGTTTCAGAGACCCAGTACTTC
. | . | TRBJ2-5 | TRBV21-1 | CASSRQGWWETQYF | TGTGCCAGCAGCAGACAGGGGTGGTGGGAGACCCAGTACTTC
. | few | TRBJ2-1 | TRBV7-2 | CASSFPTEQFF | TGTGCCAGCAGCTTCCCGACTGAGCAGTTCTTC
TRBD1 | . | TRBJ1-6 | TRBV9 | CASSVELGQRNSPLHF | TGTGCCAGCAGCGTAGAGTTGGGACAGAGAAATTCACCCCTCCACTTT
TRBD1 | . | TRBJ1-1 | TRBV9 | CASSVFSGGETEAFF | TGTGCCAGCAGCGTATTTTCAGGGGGCGAGACTGAAGCTTTCTTT